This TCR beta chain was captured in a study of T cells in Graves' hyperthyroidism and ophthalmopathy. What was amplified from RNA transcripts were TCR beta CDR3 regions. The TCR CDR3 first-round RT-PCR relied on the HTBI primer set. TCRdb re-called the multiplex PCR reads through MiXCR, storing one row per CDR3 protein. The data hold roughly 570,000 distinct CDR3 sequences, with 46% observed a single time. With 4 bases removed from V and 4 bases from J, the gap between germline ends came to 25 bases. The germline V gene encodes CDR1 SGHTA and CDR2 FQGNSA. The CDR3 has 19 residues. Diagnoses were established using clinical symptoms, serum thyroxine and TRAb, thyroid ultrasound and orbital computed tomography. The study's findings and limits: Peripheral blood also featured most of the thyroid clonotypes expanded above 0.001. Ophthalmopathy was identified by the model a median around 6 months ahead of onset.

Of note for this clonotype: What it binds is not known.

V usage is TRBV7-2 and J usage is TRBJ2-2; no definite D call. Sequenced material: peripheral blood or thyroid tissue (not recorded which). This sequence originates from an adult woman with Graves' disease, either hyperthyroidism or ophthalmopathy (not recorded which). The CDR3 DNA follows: TGTGCCAGCAGCTCACTGCCCCTTCGCTGGGTACGTGGCACCGGGGAGCTGTTTTTT. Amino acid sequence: CASSSLPLRWVRGTGELFF.